The clone carrying this T cell receptor (beta chain) was seen a single time. The target antigen is unknown. The source of the sample is a study of cytomegalovirus exposure and HLA in healthy donors. The germline V gene has CDR1 MNHEY and CDR2 SVGAGI. V trimming: 2 bases; J trimming: 0 bases; junction bases outside the gene matches: 0. The CDR3 runs to 14 residues. Broader study findings: Approximately 160 TCR beta chains were listed as cytomegalovirus-associated.

The PCR was carried out with 60 Vbeta primers and 13 Jbeta primers. Profiled with immunoSEQ multiplex PCR; TCRdb holds only in-frame clones, not every one. The sample carries 130,000 to 150,000 clones, roughly 73% recorded once. The chain employs TRBV6-5 and TRBJ1-2; TRBD1 agrees at 7 bases. Input material: PBMCs. The receptor comes from a human donor in good health. CDR3 amino acids: CASSYQGANYGYTF. The CDR3 bases are TGTGCCAGCAGTTACCAGGGGGCTAACTATGGCTACACCTTC.